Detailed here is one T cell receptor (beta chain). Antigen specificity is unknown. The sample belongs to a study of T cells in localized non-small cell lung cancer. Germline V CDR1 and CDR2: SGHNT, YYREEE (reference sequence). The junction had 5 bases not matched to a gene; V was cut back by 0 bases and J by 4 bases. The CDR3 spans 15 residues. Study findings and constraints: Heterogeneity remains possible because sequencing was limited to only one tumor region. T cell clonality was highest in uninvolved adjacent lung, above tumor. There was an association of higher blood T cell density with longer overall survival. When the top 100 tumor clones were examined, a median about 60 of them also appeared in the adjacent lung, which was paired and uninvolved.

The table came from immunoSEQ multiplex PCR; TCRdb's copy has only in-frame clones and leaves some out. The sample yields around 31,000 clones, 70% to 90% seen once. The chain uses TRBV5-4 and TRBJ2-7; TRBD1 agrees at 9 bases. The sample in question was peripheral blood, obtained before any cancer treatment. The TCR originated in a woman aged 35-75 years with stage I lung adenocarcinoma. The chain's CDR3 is CASSLVGQGKYEQYF. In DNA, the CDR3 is TGTGCCAGCAGCTTGGTGGGACAGGGCAAGTACGAGCAGTACTTC. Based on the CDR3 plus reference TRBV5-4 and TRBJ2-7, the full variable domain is ETGVTQSPTHLIKTRGQQVTLRCSSQSGHNTVSWYQQALGQGPQFIFQYYREEENGRGNFPPRFSGLQFPNYSSELNVNALELDDSALYLCASSLVGQGKYEQYFGPGTRLTVT.